This entry is about one T cell receptor beta chain. The protocol was immunoSEQ multiplex PCR, while the TCRdb copy is restricted to in-frame clones and leaves out a portion. The table lists 20,000 or so clones, over 70% of them singletons. This specimen comes from a study of CD4+ T cells in melanoma. CDR3 length equals 12 residues. Germline CDR1 MDHEN, CDR2 SYDVKM. V dropped 5 bases and J dropped 11; count of bases not matched to a gene: 8. This rearrangement joins TRBV28 to TRBJ1-1; 7 nucleotides match TRBD1. Sequenced input: cells from a culture (not recorded whether cultured in vitro). This TCR came from a human donor with melanoma. CDR3 coding DNA: TGTGCCAGCAGTACTCGACAGGGTCGGGCTTTCTTT. It codes for CASSTRQGRAFF.